This TCR beta chain was recorded in a study of T cells in Graves' hyperthyroidism and ophthalmopathy. Study at large: Upon initial diagnosis and before any treatment, peripheral blood was collected. The study, taken as a whole, reports: Clonotypes that were expanded in thyroid above 0.001 mostly appeared in blood too. Model output signaled ophthalmopathy a median roughly 6.1 months ahead of onset.

Germline CDR1 MNHNS, CDR2 SASEGT. The CDR3 loop spans 14 amino acids. Trimming left V 4 bases short and J 5 bases short, with 15 bases between. For the diagnoses, clinical symptoms, serum thyroxine and TRAb, thyroid ultrasound and orbital computed tomography were used. RNA transcripts served as the template for amplifying TCR beta CDR3 regions. Initially, a first-round RT-PCR of the TCR CDR3 employed the HTBI primer set. TCRdb recomputed calls from the multiplex PCR reads with MiXCR, one row per CDR3 protein. The sample comprises approximately 370,000 distinct CDR3 sequences, about 15% of which are singletons, and 30% to 40% rests with the top ten. Details on this clonotype: What it binds is unknown. A much larger clone differs from this one at a single base, so this may be a read error.

Sample: blood. This chain joins TRBV6-1 and TRBJ2-7; D possibly corresponds to TRBD2 (7 bases). The receptor comes from a woman aged 25 to 45 with Graves' hyperthyroidism that later progressed to Graves' ophthalmopathy. The chain's CDR3 is CASSGGRGGDEQYF. Written as DNA, the CDR3 is TGTGCCAGCAGTGGGGGCAGGGGAGGGGACGAGCAGTACTTC.